One sample yielded the 5 T cell receptor beta chains listed below, sequenced in a study of CD8+ T cells in alopecia areata. It was cDNA, reverse transcribed from extracted RNA, that served as the sequencing template. Here immunoSEQ multiplex PCR was the method, and the copy in TCRdb shows in-frame clones only, minus some. The repertoire holds more than 150,000 clones, with 59% as singletons. Sequencing used CD4+ T cells sorted from blood, obtained at week 0. The receptors stem from a human donor with alopecia areata.

The chain joins TRBV20-1 to TRBJ1-5; D call uncertain. Per germline, CDR1 DFQATT and CDR2 SNEGSKA (reference sequence). This CDR3 spans 10 amino acids. Trimming took off 5 bases at V and 5 bases at J, with 4 bases between the two ends. CDR3 protein: CSARDQPQHF. CDR3 nucleotide sequence: TGCAGTGCTCGTGATCAGCCCCAGCATTTT.

The V call is TRBV9, the J call TRBJ1-5; no definite D call. The CDR3 extends over 13 amino acids. V was pared by 0 bases and J by 5 bases, with 6 bases between. CDR1 SGDLS and CDR2 YYNGEE come from the germline V gene. The CDR3 here is CASSVGLDQPQHF. The CDR3, as DNA: TGTGCCAGCAGCGTAGGACTTGATCAGCCCCAGCATTTT.

V usage is TRBV4-2 and J usage is TRBJ2-2; 9 bases are shared with TRBD2. V lost 0 bases to trimming and J lost 1 base; unmatched junction nucleotides: 0. This CDR3 is built from 16 residues. Germline CDR1 is LGHNA and CDR2 is YNFKEQ. The CDR3 protein is CASSQELAGNTGELFF. In DNA form, the CDR3 reads TGTGCCAGCAGCCAAGAACTAGCGGGGAACACCGGGGAGCTGTTTTTT.

The rearrangement joins TRBV30 to TRBJ1-4; possibly TRBD1 for D (6 bases). CDR1 and CDR2 from the germline V gene are GTSNPN and SVGIG (reference sequence). The CDR3 has 15 residues. V shed 2 bases and J shed 3 bases, with 13 bases lying between them. CDR3 DNA sequence: TGTGCCTGGAGTTATCGGGGGCCGGCTAATGAAAAACTGTTTTTT. Translated: CAWSYRGPANEKLFF.

The chain joins TRBV5-6 to TRBJ1-2, with 9 bases that match TRBD1. The CDR3 is 17 residues long. V gave up 5 bases and J gave up 5 bases; unmatched junction bases: 16. The V gene's germline CDR1 is SGHDT and CDR2 YYEEEE. DNA for the CDR3: TGTGCCAGCAGGGTTGCTGCCGGGACAGGGAAGGGTTATGGCTACACCTTC. Its protein product is CASRVAAGTGKGYGYTF.